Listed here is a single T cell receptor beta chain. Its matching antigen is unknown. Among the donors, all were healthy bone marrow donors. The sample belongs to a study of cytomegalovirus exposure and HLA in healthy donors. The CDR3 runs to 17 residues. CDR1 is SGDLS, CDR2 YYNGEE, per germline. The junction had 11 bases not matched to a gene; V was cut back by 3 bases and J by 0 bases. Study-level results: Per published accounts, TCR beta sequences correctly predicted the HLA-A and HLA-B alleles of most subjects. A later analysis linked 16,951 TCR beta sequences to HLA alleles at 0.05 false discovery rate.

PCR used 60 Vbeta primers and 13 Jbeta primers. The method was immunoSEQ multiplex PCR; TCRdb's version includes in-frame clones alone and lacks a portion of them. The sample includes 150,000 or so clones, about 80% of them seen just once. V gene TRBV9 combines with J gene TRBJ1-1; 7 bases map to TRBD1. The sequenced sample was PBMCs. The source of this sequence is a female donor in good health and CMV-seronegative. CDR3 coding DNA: TGTGCCAGCAGCGCACGACAGGGCCGGGGCATGAACACTGAAGCTTTCTTT. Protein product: CASSARQGRGMNTEAFF.